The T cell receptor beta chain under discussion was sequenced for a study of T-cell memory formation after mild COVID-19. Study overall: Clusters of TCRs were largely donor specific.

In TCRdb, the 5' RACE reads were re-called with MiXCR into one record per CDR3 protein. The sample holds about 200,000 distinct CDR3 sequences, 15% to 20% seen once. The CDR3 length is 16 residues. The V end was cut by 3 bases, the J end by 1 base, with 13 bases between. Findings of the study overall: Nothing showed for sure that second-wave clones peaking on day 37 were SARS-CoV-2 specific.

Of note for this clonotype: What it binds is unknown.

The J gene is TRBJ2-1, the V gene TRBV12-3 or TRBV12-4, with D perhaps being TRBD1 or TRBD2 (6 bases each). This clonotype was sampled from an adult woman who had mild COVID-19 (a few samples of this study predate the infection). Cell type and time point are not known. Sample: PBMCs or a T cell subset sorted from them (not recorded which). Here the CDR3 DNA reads TGTGCCAGCAGTTTTGTGGGGGGCCGTTCCTACAATGAGCAGTTCTTC. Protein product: CASSFVGGRSYNEQFF.